The source of this TCR beta chain is a study of blood T cell repertoires in COVID-19. Source study methods: It was from reference gene primer amplification that nucleated cell counts were estimated. TCRdb keeps only in-frame clones here, not all; method: immunoSEQ multiplex PCR. The DNA gave D and trimming, while V, J and clone size come from that table. The sample lists about 98,000 clones, nearly 90% seen once, with 4% to 5.5% in the top ten. V was clipped by 2 bases and J by 2 bases, with 12 bases between them. The CDR3 runs to 15 residues. Germline assignment: CDR1 SGHDN and CDR2 FVKESK. This TCR was sampled from a man between 70 and 80 years old with acute or convalescent COVID-19. J is TRBJ1-2 and V is TRBV14; D is perhaps TRBD1 (6 bases). Sequencing input: peripheral blood. As DNA, the CDR3 is TGTGCCAGCAGCCAAAACAGGGTCGCGAACTATGGCTACACCTTC. It codes for CASSQNRVANYGYTF.